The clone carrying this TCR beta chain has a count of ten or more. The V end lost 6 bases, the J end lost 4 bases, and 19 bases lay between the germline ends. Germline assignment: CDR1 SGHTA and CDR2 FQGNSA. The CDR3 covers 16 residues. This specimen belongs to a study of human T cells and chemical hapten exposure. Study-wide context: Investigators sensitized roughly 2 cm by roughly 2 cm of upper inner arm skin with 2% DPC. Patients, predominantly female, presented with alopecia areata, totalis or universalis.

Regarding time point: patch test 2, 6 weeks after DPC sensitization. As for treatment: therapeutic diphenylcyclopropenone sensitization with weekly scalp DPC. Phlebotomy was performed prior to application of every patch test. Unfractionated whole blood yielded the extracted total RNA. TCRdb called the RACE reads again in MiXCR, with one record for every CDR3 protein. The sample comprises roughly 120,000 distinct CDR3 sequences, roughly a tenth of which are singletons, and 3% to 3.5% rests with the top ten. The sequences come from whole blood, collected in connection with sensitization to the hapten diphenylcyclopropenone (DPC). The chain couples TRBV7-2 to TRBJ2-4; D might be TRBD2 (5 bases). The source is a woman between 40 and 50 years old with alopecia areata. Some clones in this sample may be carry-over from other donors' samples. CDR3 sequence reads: CASSLEWETPKNIQYF. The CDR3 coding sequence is TGTGCCAGCAGTCTAGAGTGGGAGACTCCGAAAAACATTCAGTACTTC.